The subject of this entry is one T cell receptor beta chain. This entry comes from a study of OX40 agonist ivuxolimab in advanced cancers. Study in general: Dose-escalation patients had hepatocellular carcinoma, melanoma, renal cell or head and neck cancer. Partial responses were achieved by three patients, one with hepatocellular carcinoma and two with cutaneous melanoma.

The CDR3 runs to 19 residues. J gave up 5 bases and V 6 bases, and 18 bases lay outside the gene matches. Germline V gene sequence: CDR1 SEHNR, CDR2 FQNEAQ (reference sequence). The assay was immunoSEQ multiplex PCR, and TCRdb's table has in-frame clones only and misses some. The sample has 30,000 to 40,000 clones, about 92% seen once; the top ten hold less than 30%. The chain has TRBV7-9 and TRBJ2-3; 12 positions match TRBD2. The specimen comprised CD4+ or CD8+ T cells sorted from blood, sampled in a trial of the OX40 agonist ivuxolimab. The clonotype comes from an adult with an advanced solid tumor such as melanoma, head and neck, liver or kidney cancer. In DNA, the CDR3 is TGTGCCAGCAGTCAAACAGGGGTGCTAGCGGGGGGGCCCGGAGATACGCAGTATTTT. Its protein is CASSQTGVLAGGPGDTQYF.